The 8 T cell receptor beta chains below all came from one sample that was sequenced in a study of cytomegalovirus exposure and HLA in healthy donors. PCR employed 60 Vbeta and 13 Jbeta primers. Repertoires were generated with immunoSEQ multiplex PCR, while TCRdb's copy carries only in-frame clones and drops some. The sample lists around 170,000 clones, 65% to 85% seen once, with 2.5% to 3.5% in the top ten. Sequencing input: PBMCs. The source of these receptors is a woman aged 50 to 65 in good health and CMV-seropositive.

The chain combines TRBV7-2 with TRBJ2-1, with 12 bases lining up with TRBD2. Germline-derived CDR1 and CDR2 are SGHTA and FQGNSA. The CDR3 is made up of 15 amino acids. Germline trimming cut 5 bases from V and 7 bases from J; bases unmatched to any gene: 6. The CDR3 DNA is TGTGCCAGCAGCCCCGGACTAGCGGGGAGGAATGAGCAGTTCTTC. This translates into CASSPGLAGRNEQFF.

The chain links TRBV7-6 to TRBJ2-1; the D is unclear. The length of the CDR3 is 16 residues. V shed 5 bases and J shed 2 bases, with 16 bases lying between them. From germline, CDR1 is SGHVS and CDR2 FNYEAQ. DNA of the CDR3: TGTGCCAGCAGCGCCGCCCCTACTGTTCCCTACAATGAGCAGTTCTTC. As protein: CASSAAPTVPYNEQFF.

CDR3 sequence (DNA): TGTGCCAGCAGTACGACAGGGCATTCACCCCTCCACTTT. It specifies CASSTTGHSPLHF. V is TRBV6-4 and J is TRBJ1-6; 7 bases line up with TRBD1. This CDR3 has 13 amino acids. V trimming: 5 bases; J trimming: 8 bases; junction bases outside the gene matches: 3. Germline V lookup: CDR1 MRHNA, CDR2 SNTAGT.

J is TRBJ1-4 and V is TRBV7-9, with D possibly matching TRBD1 (5 bases). Trimming removed 1 base from V and 2 bases from J, with 8 bases in between. The CDR3 is made up of 15 amino acids. CDR1 is SEHNR, CDR2 FQNEAQ, per germline (reference sequence). The CDR3 loop is CASSLDQGTNEKLFF. The CDR3 DNA sequence: TGTGCCAGCAGCTTAGACCAGGGTACTAATGAAAAACTGTTTTTT. Full variable domain (rest looked up from reference TRBV7-9 and TRBJ1-4): DTGVSQNPRHKITKRGQNVTFRCDPISEHNRLYWYRQTLGQGPEFLTYFQNEAQLEKSRLLSDRFSAERPKGSFSTLEIQRTEQGDSAMYLCASSLDQGTNEKLFFGSGTQLSVL.

J is TRBJ2-1 and V is TRBV19; the D gene is possibly TRBD1 (6 bases). The CDR3 runs 14 residues. Trimming took off 6 bases at V and 4 bases at J, with 13 bases between the two ends. CDR1 LNHDA and CDR2 SQIVND come from the germline V gene (reference sequence). The CDR3: CASRQITGYNEQFF. CDR3 coding DNA: TGTGCCAGTAGACAAATCACAGGGTACAATGAGCAGTTCTTC.

This clone appeared a few times. V is TRBV7-6 and J is TRBJ2-2; D call uncertain. V was trimmed by 2 bases and J by 4 bases, leaving 20 bases between them. The CDR3 spans 18 residues. CDR1 and CDR2 from the germline V gene are SGHVS and FNYEAQ. The CDR3 protein is CASSLSVPGAALTGELFF. Here the CDR3 DNA reads TGTGCCAGCAGCTTATCGGTGCCCGGCGCGGCTCTCACCGGGGAGCTGTTTTTT. Full variable domain (remainder filled in from reference TRBV7-6 and TRBJ2-2): GAGVSQSPRYKVTKRGQDVALRCDPISGHVSLYWYRQALGQGPEFLTYFNYEAQQDKSGLPNDRFSAERPEGSISTLTIQRTEQRDSAMYRCASSLSVPGAALTGELFFGEGSRLTVL.

The J gene is TRBJ1-3, the V gene TRBV28, with 7 positions matching TRBD1. V lost 7 bases to trimming and J lost 4 bases; unmatched junction nucleotides: 7. Germline V gene lookup returns CDR1 MDHEN and CDR2 SYDVKM. The CDR3 length is 14 residues. CDR3 amino acids: CASITGVEGNTIYF. In nucleotides, the CDR3 is TGTGCCAGCATAACAGGGGTGGAAGGAAACACCATATATTTT.

V usage is TRBV28 and J usage is TRBJ1-2; TRBD1 agrees at 7 bases. This CDR3 spans 15 amino acids. Unmatched junction bases numbered 7, after V lost 4 bases and J lost 2 bases. Germline V gene sequence: CDR1 MDHEN, CDR2 SYDVKM. CDR3 bases: TGTGCCAGCAGTTACAGGGGACGGGGGAACTATGGCTACACCTTC. Its protein product is CASSYRGRGNYGYTF.